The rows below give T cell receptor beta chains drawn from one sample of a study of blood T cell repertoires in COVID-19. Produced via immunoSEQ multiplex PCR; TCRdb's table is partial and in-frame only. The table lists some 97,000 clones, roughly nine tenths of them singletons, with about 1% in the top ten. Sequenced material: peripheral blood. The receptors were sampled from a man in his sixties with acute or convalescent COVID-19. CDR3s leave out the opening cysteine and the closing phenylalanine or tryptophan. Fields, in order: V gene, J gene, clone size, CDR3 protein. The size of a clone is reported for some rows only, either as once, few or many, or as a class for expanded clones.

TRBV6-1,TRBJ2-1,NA,ASSEVPKGTGLGEQF
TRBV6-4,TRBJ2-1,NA,ASSKHGTGSKNEQF
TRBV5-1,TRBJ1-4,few,ASSPTVTANEKLF
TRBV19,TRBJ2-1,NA,ASSIRQGLPLNNEQF
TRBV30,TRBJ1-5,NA,AWSPIRGEGFNQPQH
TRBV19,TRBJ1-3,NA,ASSISTGYRPGNTIY
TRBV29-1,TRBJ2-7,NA,SVGHHTGRWEQY
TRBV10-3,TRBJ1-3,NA,AISEVEGVSGNTIY
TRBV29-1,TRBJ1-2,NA,SARDISYGYT
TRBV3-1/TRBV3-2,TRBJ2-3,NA,ASSQQSTGVLRNTQY
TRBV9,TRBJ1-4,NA,ASSALPGQGNEKLF
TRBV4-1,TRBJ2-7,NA,ASSPTHLPSGSNEQY
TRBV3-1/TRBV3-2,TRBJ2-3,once,ASSQRGSDTQY
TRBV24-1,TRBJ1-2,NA,ATSDDRAGGYT
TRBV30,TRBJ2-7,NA,AWGWTSGYEQY
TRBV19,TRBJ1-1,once,ASSIIGVATEAF
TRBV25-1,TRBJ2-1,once,ASSEYSGNEQF
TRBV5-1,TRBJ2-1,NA,ASSSGQGLYNEQF
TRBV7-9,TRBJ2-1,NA,ASSSQAGGRGEQF
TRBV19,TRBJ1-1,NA,ASSISQGGMNTEAF
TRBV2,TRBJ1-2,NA,ASSGAETFGYT
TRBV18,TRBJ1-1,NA,ASSPVTGATEAF
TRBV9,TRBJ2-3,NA,ASSASRQGPDTQY
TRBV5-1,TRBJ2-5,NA,ASSLIGGGLQETQY
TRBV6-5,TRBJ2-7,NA,ASRISGPTYEQY
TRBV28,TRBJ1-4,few,ASSSMVAGEWEKLF
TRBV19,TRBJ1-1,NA,ASSDVRGVNTEAF
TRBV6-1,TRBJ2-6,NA,ASSEARGTGANVLT
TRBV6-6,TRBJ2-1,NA,ASSNLAGAGNEQF
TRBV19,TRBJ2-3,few,ASSIGTSGGHDTQY
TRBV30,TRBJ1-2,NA,AWSLLGASYGYT
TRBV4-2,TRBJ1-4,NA,ASSQDVDRGWTNEKLF
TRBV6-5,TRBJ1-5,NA,ASSYSATGPQPQH
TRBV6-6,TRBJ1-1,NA,ASRLAPQMNTEAF
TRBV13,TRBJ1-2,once,ASSPGQGRGYT
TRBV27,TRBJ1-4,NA,ASSSSGGEKLF
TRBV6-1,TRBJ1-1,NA,ASSDQGDTEAF
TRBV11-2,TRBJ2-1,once,ASSKYGTTSNEQF
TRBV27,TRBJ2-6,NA,ASSFRFSGANVLT
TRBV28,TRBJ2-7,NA,ASSIRDPPYEQY
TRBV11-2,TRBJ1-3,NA,ASSLRRGWGNTIY
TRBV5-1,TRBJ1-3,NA,ASRPGTSGNTIY
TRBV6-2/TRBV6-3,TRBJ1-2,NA,ASSYSNAGGYGYT
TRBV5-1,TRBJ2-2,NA,ASSFRSLGGTGELF
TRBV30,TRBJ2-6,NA,AWRRRTVSSGANVLT
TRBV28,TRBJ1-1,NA,ASSLDRNTEAF
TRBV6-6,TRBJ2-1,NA,ASSPNLAGGPYNEQF
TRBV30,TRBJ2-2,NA,AWSSGTSGFTGELF
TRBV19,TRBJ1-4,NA,ASSIVPRGLANEKLF
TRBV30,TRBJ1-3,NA,AWSVHGISGNTIY